The clone carrying this T cell receptor delta chain has just a few counts. The data were taken from a study of gamma-delta chains in newborns, infants, children. About the research overall: Polyclonal expansion of innate γδ T cells after birth follows microbial exposure.

Unmatched junction bases numbered 8, after V lost 3 bases and J lost 0 bases. The CDR3 runs to 19 residues. Germline V gives CDR1 GEAIGNYY, CDR2 EKD. TCRdb re-called clones from the reads using CATT. This sample has just over 3,000 delta-chain clones, with 10% found just once. The receptor was isolated from a child who was a newborn, infant or young child, either healthy, febrile or measles-vaccinated (not recorded which). Specimen: blood. The rearrangement uses TRDV2 and TRDJ3, with TRDD3 matching 9 bases. CDR3 sequence reads: CACDVLGDPSSWDTRQMFF. CDR3 coding DNA: TGTGCCTGTGACGTACTGGGGGACCCCAGCTCCTGGGACACCCGACAGATGTTTTTC.